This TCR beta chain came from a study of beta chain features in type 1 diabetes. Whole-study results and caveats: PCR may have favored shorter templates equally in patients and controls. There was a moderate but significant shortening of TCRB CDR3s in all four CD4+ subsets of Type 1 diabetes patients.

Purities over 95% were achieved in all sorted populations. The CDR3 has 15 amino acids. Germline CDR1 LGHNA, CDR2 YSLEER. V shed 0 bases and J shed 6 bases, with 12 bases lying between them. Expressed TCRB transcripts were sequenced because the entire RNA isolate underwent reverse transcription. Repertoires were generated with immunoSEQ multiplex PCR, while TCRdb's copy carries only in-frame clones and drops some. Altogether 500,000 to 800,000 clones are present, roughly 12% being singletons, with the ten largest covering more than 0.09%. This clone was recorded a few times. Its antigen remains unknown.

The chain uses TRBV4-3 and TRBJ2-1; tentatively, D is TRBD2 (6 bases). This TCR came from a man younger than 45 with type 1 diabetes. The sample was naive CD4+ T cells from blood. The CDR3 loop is CASSQDPSDSNEQFF. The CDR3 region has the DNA TGCGCCAGCAGCCAAGATCCTAGCGACTCCAATGAGCAGTTCTTC.